A single sample is the source of the 5 T cell receptor beta chains below, sequenced in a study of OX40 agonist ivuxolimab in advanced cancers. TCRdb's table, derived via immunoSEQ multiplex PCR, lists solely in-frame clones and lacks some. The data show approximately 69,000 clones, 90% seen once. The starting material was CD4+ or CD8+ T cells sorted from blood, obtained in a trial of the OX40 agonist ivuxolimab. Every receptor here comes from an adult with an advanced solid tumor such as melanoma, head and neck, liver or kidney cancer.

J is TRBJ1-6 and V is TRBV28; D call uncertain. The CDR3 totals 12 residues. Germline CDR1 MDHEN, CDR2 SYDVKM. With 5 bases removed from V and 8 bases from J, the gap between germline ends came to 7 bases. CDR3 nucleotide sequence: TGTGCCAGCAGTAACATCGATTCACCCCTCCACTTT. Its translation is CASSNIDSPLHF.

This clone was recorded only once. The gene calls are TRBV7-2 and TRBJ1-2; 8 bases align to TRBD1. CDR3 length: 13 residues. The V gene's germline CDR1 is SGHTA and CDR2 FQGNSA. Trimming at V came to 2 bases and at J to 6 bases, leaving 2 bases not matched to a gene. The CDR3 DNA reads TGTGCCAGCAGCTTACAGGGGGCAAATGGCTACACCTTC. Its protein product is CASSLQGANGYTF.

This chain connects TRBV30 to TRBJ2-2, with TRBD2 matching 10 bases. The CDR3 consists of 17 residues. Trimming took 1 base from V and 4 from J; bases not matched to a gene: 9. Germline loops: CDR1 GTSNPN, CDR2 SVGIG (reference sequence). CDR3 bases: TGTGCCTGGAGTGCATCCCTAGCGGGAGTAGGCACCGGGGAGCTGTTTTTT. It yields the protein CAWSASLAGVGTGELFF.

For the CDR3, the DNA is TGTGCCAGCAGTATGGGGGACAGGGGTTTCTTT. Amino acid sequence: CASSMGDRGFF. The chain carries TRBV28 and TRBJ1-1; 10 bases are shared with TRBD1. Germline CDR1 is MDHEN and CDR2 is SYDVKM. Germline trimming cut 5 bases from V and 13 bases from J; bases unmatched to any gene: 4. The CDR3 is 11 amino acids.

The rearrangement uses TRBV4-1 and TRBJ2-1; 9 bases align to TRBD2. Germline values: CDR1 MGHRA, CDR2 YSYEKL. CDR3 length: 15 residues. Trimming took 3 bases from V and 5 from J; bases not matched to a gene: 5. CDR3 residues: CASSHRLAVNNEQFF. The CDR3 DNA reads TGCGCCAGCAGCCATCGACTAGCGGTAAACAATGAGCAGTTCTTC.